The rows below give T cell receptor beta chains drawn from one sample of a study of T cell responses to AZD1222 COVID-19 vaccine. The repertoire was sequenced with immunoSEQ multiplex PCR; TCRdb's copy has only in-frame clones and lacks some. Of about 110,000 clones in the sample, around 90% were seen once. The material was peripheral blood, obtained 28 days after the second AZD1222 dose. Every receptor here comes from an adult who received the AZD1222 COVID-19 vaccine. Each CDR3 is given with its conserved first and last residue. The D gene is left open where the match is weak. Expanded clones are given a class, and other clones once, few, many or no size at all.

V: TRBV7-9; size: .; D: TRBD2; J: TRBJ2-7; DNA: TGTGCCAGCAGAGCTATGGCGGGGGGGCCCTACGAGCAGTACTTC; CDR3: CASRAMAGGPYEQYF
V: TRBV19; size: .; D: .; J: TRBJ2-2; DNA: TGTGCCAGTAGTACGGTCGGAGGGACCGGGGAGCTGTTTTTT; CDR3: CASSTVGGTGELFF
V: TRBV7-2; size: .; D: .; J: TRBJ2-1; DNA: TGTGCCAGCAGCTTCGACTCCAGGGGGGTCGATGAGCAGTTCTTC; CDR3: CASSFDSRGVDEQFF
V: TRBV19; size: .; D: .; J: TRBJ1-2; DNA: TGTGCCAGTAGTGCATCCAGAGGGGGCTATGGCTACACCTTC; CDR3: CASSASRGGYGYTF
V: TRBV3-1/TRBV3-2; size: .; D: .; J: TRBJ2-3; DNA: TGTGCCAGCAGCCGCACAGGGGGGGGACTCACAGATACGCAGTATTTT; CDR3: CASSRTGGGLTDTQYF
V: TRBV7-9; size: .; D: TRBD1; J: TRBJ2-3; DNA: TGTGCCAGCAGCTTTCCAGGACAGGCCGACACCCGGCCGGATTTT; CDR3: CASSFPGQADTRPDF
V: TRBV5-4; size: .; D: .; J: TRBJ1-6; DNA: TGTGCCAGCAGCTTTCCAGGGTTCAATTCACCCCTCCACTTT; CDR3: CASSFPGFNSPLHF
V: TRBV27; size: .; D: TRBD1; J: TRBJ2-1; DNA: TGTGCCAGCAGTTTTCTTTTCGGGGGACAGGGATCGGATGAGCAGTTCTTC; CDR3: CASSFLFGGQGSDEQFF
V: TRBV10-3; size: .; D: .; J: TRBJ1-1; DNA: TGTGCCATCAGTGACTTTTTGAACACTGAAGCTTTCTTT; CDR3: CAISDFLNTEAFF
V: TRBV25-1; size: .; D: .; J: TRBJ1-1; DNA: TGTGCCAGCAGTGAAAAAAACGTTCCTGAAGCTTTCTTT; CDR3: CASSEKNVPEAFF
V: TRBV5-1; size: .; D: TRBD2; J: TRBJ2-2; DNA: TGCGCCAGCAGCTGGCGCGTAAGTAGCGGGGGAGAAGCGAACACCGGGGAGCTGTTTTTT; CDR3: CASSWRVSSGGEANTGELFF
V: TRBV6-6; size: .; D: .; J: TRBJ2-5; DNA: TGTGCCAGCAGTTACTCGGTGGCTCAGGAGACCCAGTACTTC; CDR3: CASSYSVAQETQYF
V: TRBV19; size: .; D: .; J: TRBJ1-3; DNA: TGTGCCAGTACGATTCAGGGGAGCTCTGGAAACACCATATATTTT; CDR3: CASTIQGSSGNTIYF
V: TRBV18; size: .; D: .; J: TRBJ1-4; DNA: TGTGCCAGCTCACCACGTCGGGGGGATAATGAAAAACTGTTTTTT; CDR3: CASSPRRGDNEKLFF
V: TRBV5-1; size: few; D: TRBD1; J: TRBJ2-2; DNA: TGCGCCAGCAGCTATGGACAGGGGGCGTCCGGGGAGCTGTTTTTT; CDR3: CASSYGQGASGELFF
V: TRBV11-2; size: few; D: .; J: TRBJ2-3; DNA: TGTGCCAGCAGCTTGACAGATACGCAGTATTTT; CDR3: CASSLTDTQYF
V: TRBV7-2; size: once; D: .; J: TRBJ1-1; DNA: TGTGCCAGCAGCCCCTTGGGCAGGGTTGGCATGAACACTGAAGCTTTCTTT; CDR3: CASSPLGRVGMNTEAFF
V: TRBV19; size: .; D: .; J: TRBJ1-5; DNA: TGTGCCAGTAGCCCGAGGGGTCAGCCCCAGCATTTT; CDR3: CASSPRGQPQHF
V: TRBV5-1; size: .; D: .; J: TRBJ1-4; DNA: TGCGCCAGCAGCTTGTCACTGACAGGAGCTTTCGGAAAACTGTTTTTT; CDR3: CASSLSLTGAFGKLFF
V: TRBV5-1; size: .; D: .; J: TRBJ2-7; DNA: TGCGCCAGCAGCTCCCTGCCGGGGGGCGAATACGAGCAGTACTTC; CDR3: CASSSLPGGEYEQYF
V: TRBV7-2; size: few; D: TRBD2; J: TRBJ2-7; DNA: TGTGCCAGCAGCCCCGGGGTAGCGGGGGTCTACGAGCAGTACTTC; CDR3: CASSPGVAGVYEQYF
V: TRBV5-5; size: .; D: .; J: TRBJ2-1; DNA: TGTGCCACCGGGGCCCGGGGGCGGACCTACAATGAGCAGTTCTTC; CDR3: CATGARGRTYNEQFF
V: TRBV10-3; size: .; D: .; J: TRBJ2-3; DNA: TGTGCCATCAGTCAGGGAGGAACAGATACGCAGTATTTT; CDR3: CAISQGGTDTQYF
V: TRBV5-1; size: .; D: .; J: TRBJ2-2; DNA: TGCGCCAGCAGCTTGGGCCAGGGGACCGGGGAGCTGTTTTTT; CDR3: CASSLGQGTGELFF
V: TRBV10-3; size: .; D: .; J: TRBJ1-1; DNA: TGTGCCATCAGTGTTGGGGGTCGGAACACTGAAGCTTTCTTT; CDR3: CAISVGGRNTEAFF
V: TRBV11-3; size: once; D: TRBD1; J: TRBJ2-1; DNA: TGTGCCAGCAGCTCCCGGACAGGGGGGATAAACAATGAGCAGTTCTTC; CDR3: CASSSRTGGINNEQFF
V: TRBV7-8; size: .; D: .; J: TRBJ1-1; DNA: TGTGCCAGCAGCCGGACAGTGAACACTGAAGCTTTCTTT; CDR3: CASSRTVNTEAFF
V: TRBV5-1; size: .; D: .; J: TRBJ2-1; DNA: TGCGCCAGCAGCTTGGCGCAGGCAACTCCCTCCTACAATGAGCAGTTCTTC; CDR3: CASSLAQATPSYNEQFF
V: TRBV14; size: once; D: .; J: TRBJ2-3; DNA: TGTGCCAGCAGCCCGGGCTTTGGCCGGGTCGACACAGATACGCAGTATTTT; CDR3: CASSPGFGRVDTDTQYF
V: TRBV2; size: .; D: TRBD2; J: TRBJ2-3; DNA: TGTGCCAGCAGCACACTAGCGGGGGGATCAGATACGCAGTATTTT; CDR3: CASSTLAGGSDTQYF
V: TRBV27; size: .; D: TRBD1; J: TRBJ2-5; DNA: TGTGCCAGCAGACCCTGGACAGGTGGGGAAGAGACCCAGTACTTC; CDR3: CASRPWTGGEETQYF
V: TRBV2; size: .; D: TRBD2; J: TRBJ2-3; DNA: TGTGCCAGCAGTGTAGCGGGGGGCACAGATACGCAGTATTTT; CDR3: CASSVAGGTDTQYF
V: TRBV19; size: .; D: .; J: TRBJ1-2; DNA: TGTGCCAGTAGTAATCGGAACAGCCACATTAACTATGGCTACACCTTC; CDR3: CASSNRNSHINYGYTF
V: TRBV30; size: .; D: .; J: TRBJ1-6; DNA: TGTGCCTGGAGCCTACCCGGAGGGGCCTTTAATTCACCCCTCCACTTT; CDR3: CAWSLPGGAFNSPLHF
V: TRBV6-1; size: .; D: TRBD1; J: TRBJ1-1; DNA: TGTGCCAGCAGTGAAGGGACAGGGGAAACTGAAGCTTTCTTT; CDR3: CASSEGTGETEAFF
V: TRBV2; size: .; D: .; J: TRBJ2-7; DNA: TGTGCCAGCAGTGCCATGAACTACGAGCAGTACTTC; CDR3: CASSAMNYEQYF
V: TRBV6-4; size: .; D: .; J: TRBJ2-3; DNA: TGTGCCAGCAGTGACGGTGGGAGCACAGATACGCAGTATTTT; CDR3: CASSDGGSTDTQYF
V: TRBV5-1; size: .; D: .; J: TRBJ2-1; DNA: TGCGCCAGCAGCTTGGCGAGCGGCAGGGGATACAATGAGCAGTTCTTC; CDR3: CASSLASGRGYNEQFF
V: TRBV27; size: .; D: .; J: TRBJ1-2; DNA: TGTGCCAGCAGTGACCGGACGACACGTGGCTACACCTTC; CDR3: CASSDRTTRGYTF
V: TRBV5-8; size: .; D: TRBD1; J: TRBJ2-1; DNA: TGTGCCAGCAGGACGGGACAGGACCCCTACAATGAGCAGTTCTTC; CDR3: CASRTGQDPYNEQFF
V: TRBV11-2; size: .; D: .; J: TRBJ1-4; DNA: TGTGCCAGCAGCTTAGATATCAACTCCGGGGAAAAACTGTTTTTT; CDR3: CASSLDINSGEKLFF
V: TRBV3-1/TRBV3-2; size: once; D: .; J: TRBJ1-1; DNA: TGTGCCAGCAGCCAGGGGGCTAGGACTGAAGCTTTCTTT; CDR3: CASSQGARTEAFF
V: TRBV3-1/TRBV3-2; size: .; D: .; J: TRBJ2-7; DNA: TGTGCCAGCAGCCAATACTCCTACGAGCAGTACTTC; CDR3: CASSQYSYEQYF
V: TRBV11-2; size: .; D: .; J: TRBJ1-1; DNA: TGTGCCAGCAGCTTAGATACTGATTATATAGAGAACACTGAAGCTTTCTTT; CDR3: CASSLDTDYIENTEAFF
V: TRBV7-6; size: .; D: TRBD2; J: TRBJ2-1; DNA: TGTGCCAGCAGCTTTCGGACTAGCGGGGGCGACGAGCAGTTCTTC; CDR3: CASSFRTSGGDEQFF
V: TRBV28; size: .; D: .; J: TRBJ1-2; DNA: TGTGCCAGCAGTTTTTCAGGGTGGGGGGAGAATGGCTACACCTTC; CDR3: CASSFSGWGENGYTF
V: TRBV9; size: .; D: .; J: TRBJ1-2; DNA: TGTGCCAGCAGCGTAGATGAATACAGTTGGGATGGCTACACCTTC; CDR3: CASSVDEYSWDGYTF
V: TRBV11-2; size: .; D: .; J: TRBJ2-2; DNA: TGTGCCAGCAGCCCCCGTTCTGCACCGAGTTCCGGGGAGCTGTTTTTT; CDR3: CASSPRSAPSSGELFF
V: TRBV27; size: .; D: TRBD1; J: TRBJ2-7; DNA: TGTGCCAGCAGTTTAGGACCGGGACAGGGGGCCTACGAGCAGTACTTC; CDR3: CASSLGPGQGAYEQYF
V: TRBV5-6; size: .; D: .; J: TRBJ1-1; DNA: TGTGCCAGCAGCTTCAGCCCACACACTGAAGCTTTCTTT; CDR3: CASSFSPHTEAFF
V: TRBV24-1; size: .; D: .; J: TRBJ2-2; DNA: TGTGCCACCGCCGGGACGGGAACAGACGGGGAGCTGTTTTTT; CDR3: CATAGTGTDGELFF
V: TRBV5-5; size: .; D: .; J: TRBJ1-4; DNA: TGTGCCAGCAGTCAAGGGGACGGGTCTTATAGAAAACTGTTTTTT; CDR3: CASSQGDGSYRKLFF
V: TRBV7-6; size: .; D: .; J: TRBJ2-3; DNA: TGTGCCAGCAGCTTAGAAGTGGCTAGCGACACAGATACGCAGTATTTT; CDR3: CASSLEVASDTDTQYF
V: TRBV5-1; size: .; D: TRBD2; J: TRBJ2-2; DNA: TGCGCCAGCAGCCGCGGGGGGGCGAACACCGGGGAGCTGTTTTTT; CDR3: CASSRGGANTGELFF
V: TRBV2; size: .; D: TRBD1; J: TRBJ2-1; DNA: TGTGCCAGCAGGAAAGGGACAGGATCCTACAATGAGCAGTTCTTC; CDR3: CASRKGTGSYNEQFF
V: TRBV7-3; size: .; D: .; J: TRBJ2-2; DNA: TGTGCCAGCAGCTTAGGAATGGGAAACACCGGGGAGCTGTTTTTT; CDR3: CASSLGMGNTGELFF
V: TRBV2; size: once; D: TRBD1; J: TRBJ2-1; DNA: TGTGCCAGCAGTGAACAGGGGGCGTTTGAGCAGTTCTTC; CDR3: CASSEQGAFEQFF
V: TRBV6-1; size: .; D: .; J: TRBJ1-1; DNA: TGTGCCAGCAGTGATAGTTCAGGGTGGAGCACTGAAGCTTTCTTT; CDR3: CASSDSSGWSTEAFF